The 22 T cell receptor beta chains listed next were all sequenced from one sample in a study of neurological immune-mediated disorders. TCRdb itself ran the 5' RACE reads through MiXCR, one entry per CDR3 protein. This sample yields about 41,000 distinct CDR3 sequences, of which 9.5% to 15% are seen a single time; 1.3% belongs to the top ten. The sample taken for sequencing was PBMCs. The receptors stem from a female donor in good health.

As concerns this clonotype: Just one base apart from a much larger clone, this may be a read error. The CDR3 DNA reads as TGTGCCAGCAGGGGACGGAGGGAGCAGTACTTC. This codes for CASRGRREQYF. V gene TRBV12-3 or TRBV12-4 combines with J gene TRBJ2-7, with D possibly called TRBD1 or TRBD2 (5 bases each). V lost 6 bases and J lost 7, with 10 bases in between. CDR3 size: 11 residues.

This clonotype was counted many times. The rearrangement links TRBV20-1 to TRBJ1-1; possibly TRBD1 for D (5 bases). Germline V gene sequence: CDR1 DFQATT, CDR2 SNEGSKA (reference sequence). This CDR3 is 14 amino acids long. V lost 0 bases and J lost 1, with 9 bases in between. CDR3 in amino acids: CSARDLRGNTEAFF. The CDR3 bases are TGCAGTGCTAGAGACCTTAGGGGGAACACTGAAGCTTTCTTT.

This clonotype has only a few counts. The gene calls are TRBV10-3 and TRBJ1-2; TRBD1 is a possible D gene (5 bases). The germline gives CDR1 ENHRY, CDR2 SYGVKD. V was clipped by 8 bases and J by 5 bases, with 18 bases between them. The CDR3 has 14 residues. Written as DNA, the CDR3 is TGTGCCATCCGCAGTGCATCGGGGCGGTATGGCTACACCTTC. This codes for CAIRSASGRYGYTF.

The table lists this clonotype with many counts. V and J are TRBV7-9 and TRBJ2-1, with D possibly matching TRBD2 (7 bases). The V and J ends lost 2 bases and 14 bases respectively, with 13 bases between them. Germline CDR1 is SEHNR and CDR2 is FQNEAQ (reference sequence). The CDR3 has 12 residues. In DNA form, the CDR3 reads TGTGCCAGCAGCTTAAGGGAGGGGGGGAAGTTCTTC. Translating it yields CASSLREGGKFF.

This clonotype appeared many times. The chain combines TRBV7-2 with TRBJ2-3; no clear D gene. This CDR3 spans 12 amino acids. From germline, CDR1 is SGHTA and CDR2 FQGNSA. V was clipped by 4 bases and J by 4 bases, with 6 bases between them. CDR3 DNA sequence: TGTGCCAGCAGCTCTTCTCCAGATACGCAGTATTTT. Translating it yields CASSSSPDTQYF.

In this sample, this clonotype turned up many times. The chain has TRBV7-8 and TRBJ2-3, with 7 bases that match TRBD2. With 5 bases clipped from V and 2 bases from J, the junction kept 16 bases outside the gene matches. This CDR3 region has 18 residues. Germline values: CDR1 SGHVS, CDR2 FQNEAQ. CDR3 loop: CASSPDGFAGDHTDTQYF. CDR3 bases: TGTGCCAGCAGCCCGGATGGGTTTGCGGGGGACCACACAGATACGCAGTATTTT.

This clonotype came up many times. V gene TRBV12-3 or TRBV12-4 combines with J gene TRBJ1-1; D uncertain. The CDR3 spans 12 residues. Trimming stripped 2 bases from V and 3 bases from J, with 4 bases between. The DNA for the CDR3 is TGTGCCAGCAGTTTAAGAGACACTGAAGCTTTCTTT. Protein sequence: CASSLRDTEAFF.

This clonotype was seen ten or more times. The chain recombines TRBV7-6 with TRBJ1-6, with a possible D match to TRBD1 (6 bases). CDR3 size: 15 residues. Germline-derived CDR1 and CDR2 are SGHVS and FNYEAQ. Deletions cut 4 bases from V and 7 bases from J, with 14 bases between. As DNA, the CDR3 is TGTGCCAGCAGCTCGCAGACAGGCCGAAATTCACCCCTCCACTTT. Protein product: CASSSQTGRNSPLHF.

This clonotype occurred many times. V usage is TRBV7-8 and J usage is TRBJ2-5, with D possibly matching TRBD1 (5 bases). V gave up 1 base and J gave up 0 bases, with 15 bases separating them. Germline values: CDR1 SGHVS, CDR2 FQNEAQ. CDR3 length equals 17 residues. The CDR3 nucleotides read TGTGCCAGCAGCTTAGTAAGGTTTCAGGGTCACCAAGAGACCCAGTACTTC. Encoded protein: CASSLVRFQGHQETQYF.

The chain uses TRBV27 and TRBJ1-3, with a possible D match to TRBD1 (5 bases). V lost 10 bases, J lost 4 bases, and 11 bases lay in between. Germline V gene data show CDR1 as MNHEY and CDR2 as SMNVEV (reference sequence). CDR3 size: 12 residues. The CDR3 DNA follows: TGTGCCACCTCGGGGCCCGGAAACACCATATATTTT. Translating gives CATSGPGNTIYF.

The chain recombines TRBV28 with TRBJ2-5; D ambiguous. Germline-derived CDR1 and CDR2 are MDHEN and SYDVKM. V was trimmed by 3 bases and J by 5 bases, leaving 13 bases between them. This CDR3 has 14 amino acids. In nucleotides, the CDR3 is TGTGCCAGCAGTTTCGGTAGCAAACGGGAGACCCAGTACTTC. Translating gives CASSFGSKRETQYF.

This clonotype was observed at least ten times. CDR3 nucleotides: TGTGCCAGCAGTTTAAGCGGGGGGCGTTTAAATGAGCAGTTCTTC. Amino acid sequence: CASSLSGGRLNEQFF. V usage is TRBV12-3 or TRBV12-4 and J usage is TRBJ2-1; TRBD2 matches at 9 bases. This CDR3 comprises 15 residues. The V gene end was trimmed by 2 bases and the J gene end by 7 bases; junction bases not matched to a gene: 6.

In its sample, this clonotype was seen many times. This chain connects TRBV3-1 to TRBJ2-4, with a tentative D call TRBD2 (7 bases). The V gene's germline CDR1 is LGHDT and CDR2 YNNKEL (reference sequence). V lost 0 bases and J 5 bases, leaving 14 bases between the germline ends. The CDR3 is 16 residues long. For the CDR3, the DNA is TGTGCCAGCAGCCAAGAATCGCGGGGGCCGCAAAACATTCAGTACTTC. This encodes CASSQESRGPQNIQYF.

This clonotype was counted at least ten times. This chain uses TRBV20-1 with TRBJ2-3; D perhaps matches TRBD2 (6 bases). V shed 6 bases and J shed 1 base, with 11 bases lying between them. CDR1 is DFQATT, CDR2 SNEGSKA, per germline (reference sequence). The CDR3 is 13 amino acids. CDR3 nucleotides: TGCAGTGCAATGCCTAGCGGCACAGATACGCAGTATTTT. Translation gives CSAMPSGTDTQYF.

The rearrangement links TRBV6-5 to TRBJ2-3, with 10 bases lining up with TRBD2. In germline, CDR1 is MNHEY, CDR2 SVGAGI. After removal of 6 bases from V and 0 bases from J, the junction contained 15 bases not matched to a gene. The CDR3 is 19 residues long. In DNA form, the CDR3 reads TGTGCCAGCAGGTTACGGGGTAGCGGGGGGTCACATAGCACAGATACGCAGTATTTT. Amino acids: CASRLRGSGGSHSTDTQYF.

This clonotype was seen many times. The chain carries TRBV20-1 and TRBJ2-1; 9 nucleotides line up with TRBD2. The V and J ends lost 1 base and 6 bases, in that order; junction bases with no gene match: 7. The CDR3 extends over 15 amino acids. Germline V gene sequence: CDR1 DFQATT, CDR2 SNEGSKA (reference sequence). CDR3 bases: TGCAGTGCTAGAGGGGTTTTAGCGGGGGTCAATGAGCAGTTCTTC. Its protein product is CSARGVLAGVNEQFF.

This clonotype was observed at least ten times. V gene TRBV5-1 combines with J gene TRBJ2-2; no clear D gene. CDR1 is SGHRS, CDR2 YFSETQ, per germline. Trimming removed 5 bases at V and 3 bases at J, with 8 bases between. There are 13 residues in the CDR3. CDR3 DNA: TGCGCCAGCAGGATAGGAGACACCGGGGAGCTGTTTTTT. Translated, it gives CASRIGDTGELFF.

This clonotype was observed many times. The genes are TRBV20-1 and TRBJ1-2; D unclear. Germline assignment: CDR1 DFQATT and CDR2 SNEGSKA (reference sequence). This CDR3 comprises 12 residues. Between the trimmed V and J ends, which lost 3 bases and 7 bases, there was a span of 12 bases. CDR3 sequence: CSARPGNRGYTF. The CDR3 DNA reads TGCAGTGCTAGGCCCGGGAACCGTGGCTACACCTTC.

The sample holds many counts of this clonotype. CDR3: CASSRTASSYNEQFF. The CDR3 nucleotides are TGTGCCAGCAGTCGAACAGCGTCCTCCTACAATGAGCAGTTCTTC. The chain is built from TRBV6-5 and TRBJ2-1; D remains unclear. CDR1 MNHEY and CDR2 SVGAGI come from the germline V gene. CDR3 size: 15 residues. The ends were cut back, 5 bases at V and 0 bases at J, with 11 bases in the middle.

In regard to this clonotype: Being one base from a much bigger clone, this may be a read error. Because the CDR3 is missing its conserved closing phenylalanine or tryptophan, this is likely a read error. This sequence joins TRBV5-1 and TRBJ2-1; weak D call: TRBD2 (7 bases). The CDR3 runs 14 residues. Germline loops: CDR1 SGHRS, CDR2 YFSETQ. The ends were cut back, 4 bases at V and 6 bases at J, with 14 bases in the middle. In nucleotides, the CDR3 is TGCGCCAGCAGCACGGGGGGCAACCTCAATGAGCAGTTCTGC. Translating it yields CASSTGGNLNEQFC.

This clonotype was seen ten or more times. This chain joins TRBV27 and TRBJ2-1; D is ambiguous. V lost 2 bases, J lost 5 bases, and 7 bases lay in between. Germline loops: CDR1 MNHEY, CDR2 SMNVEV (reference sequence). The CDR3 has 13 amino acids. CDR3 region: CASSLLGNNEQFF. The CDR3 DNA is TGTGCCAGCAGTTTACTAGGTAACAATGAGCAGTTCTTC.

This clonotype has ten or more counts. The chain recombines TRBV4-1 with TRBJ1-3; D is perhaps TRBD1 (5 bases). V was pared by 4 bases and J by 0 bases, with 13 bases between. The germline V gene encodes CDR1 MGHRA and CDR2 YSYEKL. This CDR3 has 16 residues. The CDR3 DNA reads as TGCGCCAGCAGCCCCCTGGGGCAGATCTCTGGAAACACCATATATTTT. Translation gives CASSPLGQISGNTIYF.